These 20 T cell receptor beta chains share one sample of origin, sequenced in a study of beta chain features in type 1 diabetes. The study reverse transcribed the entire isolated RNA, so it sequenced expressed TCRB transcripts. The data were produced by immunoSEQ multiplex PCR, yet TCRdb's version contains in-frame clones alone and is incomplete. The sample comprises a few hundred thousand clones, 8.5% to 10% of which are singletons, and about 0.64% rests with the top ten. Overall study results and limits: In every one of the four CD4+ subsets, TCRB CDR3s were moderately but significantly shorter in Type 1 diabetes patients.

These receptors have no identified antigens. Sequencing input: central memory CD4+ T cells from blood. The receptors were gathered from a man in his thirties or forties with type 1 diabetes.

Many counts were recorded for this clone. The chain has TRBV6-6 and TRBJ2-1, with unresolved D. Germline assignment: CDR1 MNHNY and CDR2 SVGAGI (reference sequence). The ends were cut back, 4 bases at V and 5 bases at J, with 9 bases in the middle. This CDR3 spans 13 amino acids. The CDR3 region is CASSSPPNNEQFF. For the CDR3, the DNA is TGTGCCAGCAGTTCCCCTCCTAACAATGAGCAGTTCTTC.

This clone occurred many times. This sequence joins TRBV7-2 and TRBJ1-5, with 9 bases identical to TRBD1. This CDR3 is 16 amino acids long. CDR1 is SGHTA, CDR2 FQGNSA, per germline. V dropped 2 bases and J dropped 7; count of bases not matched to a gene: 9. In DNA form, the CDR3 reads TGTGCCAGCAGCTTATTTCTGGGGACAGGGCACCAGCCCCAGCATTTT. This codes for CASSLFLGTGHQPQHF.

This clone appeared many times. The rearrangement joins TRBV6-1 to TRBJ1-5; D is undetermined. V lost 2 bases to trimming and J lost 2 bases, with 13 bases between them. This CDR3 is built from 16 residues. The V gene's germline CDR1 is MNHNS and CDR2 SASEGT. The CDR3 coding sequence is TGTGCCAGCAGTGAACTCCCTCGCGCAGGCAATCAGCCCCAGCATTTT. Translation: CASSELPRAGNQPQHF.

The chain has TRBV7-2 and TRBJ1-5, with unresolved D. V shed 5 bases and J shed 0 bases, with 5 bases lying between them. Germline-derived CDR1 and CDR2 are SGHTA and FQGNSA. The CDR3 is 13 residues long. The DNA for the CDR3 is TGTGCCAGCAGCCCCAATAGCAATCAGCCCCAGCATTTT. Protein sequence: CASSPNSNQPQHF.

V usage is TRBV28 and J usage is TRBJ2-7, with TRBD1 identical over 8 bases. This CDR3 region has 15 residues. In germline, CDR1 is MDHEN, CDR2 SYDVKM. With 4 bases clipped from V and 5 bases from J, the junction kept 10 bases outside the gene matches. CDR3 nucleotides: TGTGCCAGCAGTTCGCCAGGGGGCTCTCGCGACGAGCAGTACTTC. It translates to CASSSPGGSRDEQYF.

This clone was seen more than once but under ten times. The chain recombines TRBV10-3 with TRBJ2-7; TRBD1 aligns across 8 bases. The V gene's germline CDR1 is ENHRY and CDR2 SYGVKD. The CDR3 loop spans 14 amino acids. Germline trimming cut 6 bases from V and 2 bases from J; bases unmatched to any gene: 6. The CDR3: CAISRTGSTYEQYF. CDR3 DNA: TGTGCCATCAGCAGGACAGGGTCTACCTACGAGCAGTACTTC.

This clone came up a few times. CDR3 loop: CASKSPRTEAFF. The CDR3 nucleotides read TGTGCCAGTAAAAGCCCGCGCACTGAAGCTTTCTTT. This sequence joins TRBV19 and TRBJ1-1; D call uncertain. This CDR3 spans 12 amino acids. The ends were cut back, 7 bases at V and 4 bases at J, with 10 bases in the middle. Germline CDR1 reads LNHDA; CDR2 reads SQIVND (reference sequence).

This clone was seen only once. The chain links TRBV7-9 to TRBJ2-5; D is unclear. The ends were cut back, 3 bases at V and 2 bases at J, with 13 bases in the middle. The CDR3 runs to 15 residues. Germline V gene lookup returns CDR1 SEHNR and CDR2 FQNEAQ (reference sequence). The CDR3 spells CASSLRGRSQETQYF. CDR3 bases: TGTGCCAGCAGCTTGAGAGGCCGAAGTCAAGAGACCCAGTACTTC.

This clone was counted a few times. The CDR3 DNA follows: TGTGCCACCCGGTGGGCAGGCTCCTACGAGCAGTACTTC. Its protein product is CATRWAGSYEQYF. J is TRBJ2-7 and V is TRBV6-1; D is uncertain. The CDR3 covers 13 residues. CDR1 is MNHNS, CDR2 SASEGT, per germline. The V gene lost 10 bases and the J gene lost 0 bases, with 13 bases spanning the gap.

Only a few counts were recorded for this clone. The rearrangement joins TRBV29-1 to TRBJ1-2; D unresolved. The CDR3 has 12 amino acids. V dropped 4 bases and J dropped 0 bases, with 6 bases sitting between them. Germline V gene data show CDR1 as SQVTM and CDR2 as ANQGSEA. CDR3 sequence reads: CSVGYTNYGYTF. The CDR3 nucleotides are TGCAGCGTTGGATATACTAACTATGGCTACACCTTC.

Only a few counts were recorded for this clone. The chain carries TRBV5-4 and TRBJ2-5, with D unresolved. This CDR3 is 12 amino acids long. CDR1 and CDR2 (germline): SGHNT, YYREEE (reference sequence). Trimming stripped 0 bases from V and 2 bases from J, with 2 bases between. CDR3 loop: CASSLDQETQYF. DNA of the CDR3: TGTGCCAGCAGCTTGGATCAAGAGACCCAGTACTTC.

The chain's CDR3 is CASSPSEGATEAFF. CDR3 nucleotide sequence: TGTGCCAGCTCACCATCCGAAGGGGCCACTGAAGCTTTCTTT. J is TRBJ1-1 and V is TRBV18; D may be TRBD1 (5 bases). CDR1 and CDR2 (germline): KGHSH, LQKENI. Trimming took 2 bases from V and 4 from J, leaving 11 bases between them. The CDR3 length is 14 residues.

The CDR3 sequence is CASSNEQFF. The CDR3 region has the DNA TGCGCCAGCAGTAATGAGCAGTTCTTC. This chain joins TRBV5-1 and TRBJ2-1; D is unresolved. Germline-derived CDR1 and CDR2 are SGHRS and YFSETQ. The CDR3 has 9 residues. V shed 5 bases and J shed 7 bases, with 1 base lying between them.

The rearrangement uses TRBV6-1 and TRBJ2-7; a possible D gene is TRBD2 (5 bases). Trimming stripped 6 bases from V and 5 bases from J, with 14 bases between. Germline V gene sequence: CDR1 MNHNS, CDR2 SASEGT. There are 13 residues in the CDR3. The CDR3 protein is CASSLRGGDEQYF. The CDR3 DNA reads TGTGCCAGCAGCCTACGGGGTGGCGACGAGCAGTACTTC.

CDR3 DNA sequence: TGTGCCAGTAGCGCTCAGGGGGCCAACTATGGCTACACCTTC. The encoded protein is CASSAQGANYGYTF. V and J are TRBV19 and TRBJ1-2; 8 nucleotides align to TRBD1. Germline V gives CDR1 LNHDA, CDR2 SQIVND (reference sequence). The CDR3 sequence is 14 residues long. Germline trimming cut 6 bases from V and 2 bases from J; bases unmatched to any gene: 5.

This clone turned up a few times. V and J are TRBV7-9 and TRBJ1-3; possible D gene TRBD1, 5 bases. The CDR3 loop spans 17 amino acids. The ends were cut back, 5 bases at V and 2 bases at J, with 19 bases in the middle. Germline CDR1 and CDR2: SEHNR and FQNEAQ (reference sequence). DNA of the CDR3: TGTGCCAGCAGCCATGACTCTTTCAGGGAAGCTGGAAACACCATATATTTT. Amino acid sequence: CASSHDSFREAGNTIYF.

This clone was counted a few times. The J gene is TRBJ2-7, the V gene TRBV6-6, with D perhaps matching TRBD1 (6 bases). The length of the CDR3 is 12 residues. The germline gives CDR1 MNHNY, CDR2 SVGAGI (reference sequence). Between the trimmed V and J ends, which lost 5 bases and 7 bases, there was a span of 12 bases. CDR3 protein: CASSTGKDEQYF. For the CDR3, the DNA is TGTGCCAGCAGTACAGGGAAGGATGAGCAGTACTTC.

This clone has a handful of counts. The rearrangement links TRBV5-8 to TRBJ1-2; D remains ambiguous. Trimming pared 1 base from V and 7 bases from J, leaving 14 bases between. The CDR3 consists of 14 residues. CDR1 is SGHTS, CDR2 YDEGEE, per germline. CDR3 sequence (DNA): TGTGCCAGCAGCTTGTTGAGGGCAGGAGCTGGCTACACCTTC. It codes for CASSLLRAGAGYTF.

V and J are TRBV7-2 and TRBJ2-1, with TRBD1 matching over 7 bases. CDR3 length: 14 residues. CDR1 and CDR2 from the germline V gene are SGHTA and FQGNSA. J lost 5 bases, V lost 6 bases, and 7 bases had no gene match. CDR3 sequence: CASSYQGTDNEQFF. In nucleotides, the CDR3 is TGTGCCAGCAGTTACCAAGGGACAGACAATGAGCAGTTCTTC.

The table lists this clone with many counts. V and J are TRBV4-3 and TRBJ1-3, with 7 bases aligning to TRBD1. Germline-derived CDR1 and CDR2 are LGHNA and YSLEER. J gave up 0 bases and V 0 bases, and 5 bases lay outside the gene matches. The CDR3 is 17 residues long. The CDR3 DNA reads as TGCGCCAGCAGCCAAGACGGAGCAGGGGGCTCTGGAAACACCATATATTTT. This translates into CASSQDGAGGSGNTIYF.